A single sample gave rise to the 28 T cell receptor beta chains below, sequenced in a study of OX40 agonist ivuxolimab in advanced cancers. The protocol was immunoSEQ multiplex PCR, while the TCRdb copy is restricted to in-frame clones and leaves out a portion. The profile shows about 45,000 clones, roughly nine tenths of them singletons. The material was CD4+ or CD8+ T cells sorted from blood, obtained in a trial of the OX40 agonist ivuxolimab. The receptors shown here come from an adult with an advanced solid tumor such as melanoma, head and neck, liver or kidney cancer.

The chain carries TRBV30 and TRBJ1-2; D gene uncertain. Germline V gene lookup returns CDR1 GTSNPN and CDR2 SVGIG (reference sequence). The CDR3 is 11 residues long. Trimming stripped 5 bases from V and 9 bases from J, with 13 bases between. The CDR3 region is CAWVERVSYTF. CDR3 coding DNA: TGTGCCTGGGTGGAGAGGGTTAGCTACACCTTC.

This clone was counted once. V gene TRBV7-9 combines with J gene TRBJ2-1; the D gene could be TRBD1 or TRBD2 (6 bases each). This CDR3 has 15 residues. V lost 2 bases to trimming and J lost 7 bases, with 15 bases between them. Germline loops: CDR1 SEHNR, CDR2 FQNEAQ (reference sequence). The CDR3 loop is CASSLSKTGGNEQFF. Written as DNA, the CDR3 is TGTGCCAGCAGCTTAAGTAAGACAGGAGGGAATGAGCAGTTCTTC.

This clone has only a few counts. V gene TRBV6-4 combines with J gene TRBJ2-2; no clear D. The CDR3 loop spans 13 amino acids. V was pared by 2 bases and J by 4 bases, with 5 bases between. The germline gives CDR1 MRHNA, CDR2 SNTAGT. CDR3 bases: TGTGCCAGCAGTGACCGGTCCACCGGGGAGCTGTTTTTT. As protein: CASSDRSTGELFF.

The CDR3 loop reads CASSAGGDSGEQYF. The CDR3 region has the DNA TGTGCCAGCAGCGCCGGAGGGGACAGTGGGGAGCAGTACTTC. This chain links TRBV9 with TRBJ2-7; possible D gene TRBD1, 7 bases. CDR3 length: 14 residues. V was trimmed by 3 bases and J by 7 bases, leaving 17 bases between them. The germline V gene encodes CDR1 SGDLS and CDR2 YYNGEE.

The chain has TRBV27 and TRBJ2-6; TRBD1 might be the D (5 bases). The V end was cut by 2 bases, the J end by 0 bases, with 14 bases between. The CDR3 runs to 18 residues. Looked up from germline, CDR1 is MNHEY and CDR2 is SMNVEV (reference sequence). The CDR3: CASSLGDSSSSGANVLTF. CDR3 in DNA: TGTGCCAGCAGTTTAGGAGACAGTTCCTCCTCTGGGGCCAACGTCCTGACTTTC.

The chain is built from TRBV11-2 and TRBJ2-7, with 9 bases fitting TRBD1. The CDR3 loop spans 15 amino acids. The junction had 8 bases not matched to a gene; V was cut back by 7 bases and J by 1 base. CDR1 is SGHAT, CDR2 FQNNGV, per germline. CDR3 in DNA: TGTGCCAGCACCAAGGGACAGGGACGGTCCTACGAGCAGTACTTC. This translates into CASTKGQGRSYEQYF.

The gene calls are TRBV6-1 and TRBJ1-6, with D perhaps TRBD1 (6 bases). The germline CDR1 and CDR2 sequences are MNHNS and SASEGT. This CDR3 contains 15 residues. V lost 6 bases, J lost 7 bases, and 16 bases lay in between. CDR3 coding DNA: TGTGCCAGCAGGGACCCGGGGGCATCAAATTCACCCCTCCACTTT. It encodes CASRDPGASNSPLHF.

The CDR3 DNA reads as TGTGCCAGCAGATACACCGGGACAGGCACTGAAGCTTTCTTT. Translating gives CASRYTGTGTEAFF. The chain carries TRBV6-5 and TRBJ1-1; 8 nucleotides line up with TRBD1. The germline gives CDR1 MNHEY, CDR2 SVGAGI. This CDR3 spans 14 amino acids. Trimming cost V 6 bases and J 4 bases; bases outside gene matches: 7.

The chain uses TRBV11-2 and TRBJ2-3; D remains unclear. CDR1 is SGHAT and CDR2 is FQNNGV in the germline V gene. Trimming took 5 bases from V and 2 from J, leaving 8 bases between them. The CDR3 covers 13 residues. The CDR3 sequence is CASSAPLTDTQYF. CDR3 nucleotide sequence: TGTGCCAGCAGCGCACCCCTCACAGATACGCAGTATTTT.

This clone has just one count. The rearrangement links TRBV4-1 to TRBJ2-7; D is undetermined. V lost 1 base and J 2 bases, leaving 15 bases between the germline ends. CDR3 size: 16 residues. CDR1 and CDR2 (germline): MGHRA, YSYEKL. CDR3 region: CASSQVGSAGTYEQYF. The CDR3, as DNA: TGCGCCAGCAGCCAAGTGGGTTCCGCAGGTACCTACGAGCAGTACTTC.

The chain links TRBV27 to TRBJ2-3; D possibly corresponds to TRBD2 (6 bases). V was cut by 3 bases and J by 2 bases, with 12 bases left in between. The CDR3 has 15 amino acids. Germline V gene lookup returns CDR1 MNHEY and CDR2 SMNVEV (reference sequence). Here the CDR3 DNA reads TGTGCCAGCAGTTTTTTTCCTAGCGCCACAGATACGCAGTATTTT. Its protein product is CASSFFPSATDTQYF.

The chain has TRBV6-5 and TRBJ2-1; 13 positions match TRBD2. This CDR3 is built from 16 residues. J was trimmed by 7 bases and V by 2 bases; bases with no gene match: 5. The germline gives CDR1 MNHEY, CDR2 SVGAGI. The CDR3 spells CASSYLGTSGDNEQFF. The CDR3 DNA is TGTGCCAGCAGTTACCTAGGGACTAGCGGGGATAATGAGCAGTTCTTC.

This chain links TRBV20-1 with TRBJ1-1; no reliable D call. Germline V gene data show CDR1 as DFQATT and CDR2 as SNEGSKA (reference sequence). The CDR3 loop spans 11 amino acids. The V end lost 3 bases, the J end lost 3 bases, and 5 bases lay between the germline ends. The CDR3 region has the DNA TGCAGTGCTAGTGTCTACACTGAAGCTTTCTTT. As protein: CSASVYTEAFF.

The V gene is TRBV5-4, the J gene TRBJ2-7; the match to TRBD1 covers 8 bases. The CDR3 sequence is 14 residues long. V was clipped by 5 bases and J by 4 bases; unmatched bases: 8. Germline CDR1 SGHNT, CDR2 YYREEE (reference sequence). CDR3 protein: CASSFGQGGYEQYF. Here the CDR3 DNA reads TGTGCCAGCAGTTTTGGACAGGGCGGGTACGAGCAGTACTTC. The variable domain in full, with the rest retrieved from reference TRBV5-4 and TRBJ2-7, is ETGVTQSPTHLIKTRGQQVTLRCSSQSGHNTVSWYQQALGQGPQFIFQYYREEENGRGNFPPRFSGLQFPNYSSELNVNALELDDSALYLCASSFGQGGYEQYFGPGTRLTVT.

The V and J genes are TRBV6-5 and TRBJ2-3; unclear D gene. V lost 0 bases to trimming and J lost 9 bases, with 19 bases between them. Germline CDR1 reads MNHEY; CDR2 reads SVGAGI. The CDR3 contains 16 residues. CDR3 protein: CASSYSIPTFSATQYF. As DNA, the CDR3 is TGTGCCAGCAGTTACTCGATCCCGACTTTTTCGGCGACGCAGTATTTT.

The chain has TRBV9 and TRBJ2-7; D gene ambiguous. Germline V CDR1 and CDR2: SGDLS, YYNGEE. The CDR3 extends over 13 amino acids. The V gene lost 2 bases and the J gene lost 4 bases, with 10 bases spanning the gap. The CDR3 here is CASSVDGRYEQYF. The CDR3 DNA is TGTGCCAGCAGCGTCGACGGAAGATACGAGCAGTACTTC.

This chain links TRBV5-4 with TRBJ2-1; no clear D gene. V shed 2 bases and J shed 5 bases, with 11 bases lying between them. The CDR3 is 14 residues long. Looked up from germline, CDR1 is SGHNT and CDR2 is YYREEE (reference sequence). The CDR3 is CASSLYDLDNEQFF. The CDR3 nucleotides read TGTGCCAGCAGCTTATACGACTTGGACAATGAGCAGTTCTTC.

V gene TRBV11-2 combines with J gene TRBJ1-2; D ambiguous. In germline, CDR1 is SGHAT, CDR2 FQNNGV. This CDR3 contains 12 residues. Between the trimmed V and J ends, which lost 4 bases and 5 bases, there was a span of 8 bases. Here the CDR3 DNA reads TGTGCCAGCAGCTCGACGAGGTATGGCTACACCTTC. Translation gives CASSSTRYGYTF.

V usage is TRBV10-3 and J usage is TRBJ1-2, with a possible D match to TRBD1 (5 bases). V was clipped by 5 bases and J by 4 bases, with 11 bases between them. The V gene's germline CDR1 is ENHRY and CDR2 SYGVKD. The CDR3 has 13 amino acids. The CDR3: CAISTPGTYGYTF. Written as DNA, the CDR3 is TGTGCCATCAGTACCCCCGGGACCTATGGCTACACCTTC.

The chain is built from TRBV19 and TRBJ2-3, with TRBD2 matching 10 bases. V dropped 1 base and J dropped 0; count of bases not matched to a gene: 1. Per germline, CDR1 LNHDA and CDR2 SQIVND (reference sequence). This CDR3 is 16 amino acids long. CDR3 amino acids: CASSIVLAGSTDTQYF. The DNA of the CDR3 is TGTGCCAGTAGTATAGTACTAGCGGGAAGCACAGATACGCAGTATTTT.

The chain links TRBV7-9 to TRBJ2-4; no definite D call. V was pared by 5 bases and J by 3 bases, with 14 bases between. The CDR3 covers 15 residues. In germline, CDR1 is SEHNR, CDR2 FQNEAQ (reference sequence). CDR3 bases: TGTGCCAGCAGCACGACAAGGGTCAGCAAAAACATTCAGTACTTC. It translates to CASSTTRVSKNIQYF.

The table lists this clone with a few counts. V and J are TRBV5-1 and TRBJ2-4, with 9 bases matching TRBD2. This CDR3 has 21 amino acids. CDR1 and CDR2 from the germline V gene are SGHRS and YFSETQ. Germline trimming cut 3 bases from V and 4 bases from J; bases unmatched to any gene: 23. The DNA for the CDR3 is TGCGCCAGCAGCTCCTGGACTGGCGGGGGGGCCGGTTTGGTGGCAAAAAACATTCAGTACTTC. This encodes CASSSWTGGGAGLVAKNIQYF. Variable domain in full (rest from reference TRBV5-1 and TRBJ2-4): KAGVTQTPRYLIKTRGQQVTLSCSPISGHRSVSWYQQTPGQGLQFLFEYFSETQRNKGNFPGRFSGRQFSNSRSEMNVSTLELGDSALYLCASSSWTGGGAGLVAKNIQYFGAGTRLSVL.

This chain connects TRBV30 to TRBJ1-2; D is perhaps TRBD1 (5 bases). V gave up 4 bases and J gave up 4 bases, with 7 bases separating them. The CDR3 is made up of 11 amino acids. Germline CDR1 GTSNPN, CDR2 SVGIG (reference sequence). CDR3 DNA: TGTGCCTGGAAACAGGTCTATGGCTACACCTTC. Translated: CAWKQVYGYTF.

This chain links TRBV5-6 with TRBJ1-2; D not resolved. There are 16 residues in the CDR3. The V end lost 2 bases, the J end lost 3 bases, and 17 bases lay between the germline ends. Per the germline V gene, CDR1 is SGHDT and CDR2 is YYEEEE. CDR3 coding DNA: TGTGCCAGCAGCTTCCCGGGAGCGGTCGTCGACTATGGCTACACCTTC. Protein product: CASSFPGAVVDYGYTF.

This chain joins TRBV25-1 and TRBJ2-7; 9 bases agree with TRBD1. V shed 3 bases, J shed 3 bases, and the junction held 6 bases outside the gene matches. The CDR3 has 15 residues. Germline V CDR1 and CDR2: MGHDK, SYGVNS. This CDR3 reads CASSEAGTGRYEQYF. As DNA, the CDR3 is TGTGCCAGCAGTGAGGCCGGGACAGGGCGCTACGAGCAGTACTTC.

This chain uses TRBV10-2 with TRBJ2-7; TRBD2 matches at 8 bases. The CDR3 covers 16 residues. Germline V gene data show CDR1 as WSHSY and CDR2 as SAAADI. V dropped 7 bases and J dropped 1; count of bases not matched to a gene: 12. CDR3 DNA: TGCGCCAGCACCCCCGGGGGGGAGGGGCTTTCCTACGAGCAGTACTTC. This gives the protein CASTPGGEGLSYEQYF.

This chain links TRBV7-2 with TRBJ2-2, with TRBD2 matching 7 bases. Germline V CDR1 and CDR2: SGHTA, FQGNSA. After removal of 3 bases from V and 13 bases from J, the junction contained 11 bases not matched to a gene. This CDR3 comprises 14 residues. CDR3 sequence reads: CASSLRGRAEALFF. The DNA for the CDR3 is TGTGCCAGCAGCTTGCGAGGGAGGGCCGAAGCGCTGTTTTTT.

The chain carries TRBV5-8 and TRBJ1-5; weak D call: TRBD1 (5 bases). Germline CDR1 reads SGHTS; CDR2 reads YDEGEE. V lost 0 bases, J lost 6 bases, and 7 bases lay in between. The CDR3 sequence is 13 residues long. The CDR3 region is CASSLDGGQPQHF. CDR3 nucleotide sequence: TGTGCCAGCAGCTTGGATGGGGGTCAGCCCCAGCATTTT.